These 2 T cell receptor beta chains were all obtained from the same sample, sequenced in a study of T cell responses to AZD1222 COVID-19 vaccine. The assay was immunoSEQ multiplex PCR, and TCRdb's table has in-frame clones only and misses some. The sample yields around 200,000 clones, roughly 93% seen once. The sample here was peripheral blood, taken on day 0 of AZD1222 vaccination. The receptors were sampled from an adult in good health.

The chain employs TRBV9 and TRBJ2-6, with D perhaps given as TRBD1 or TRBD2 (5 bases each). The CDR3 extends over 15 amino acids. V shed 0 bases and J shed 3 bases, with 7 bases lying between them. The germline V gene has CDR1 SGDLS and CDR2 YYNGEE. The CDR3 DNA reads as TGTGCCAGCAGCGTAGGGGGGAATGGGGCCAACGTCCTGACTTTC. Translation gives CASSVGGNGANVLTF.

The rearrangement links TRBV10-1 to TRBJ1-6, with D hard to call. Germline V gene lookup returns CDR1 WNHNN and CDR2 SYGVQD (reference sequence). The length of the CDR3 is 13 residues. V was pared by 3 bases and J by 7 bases, with 7 bases between. This chain's CDR3 is CASSEGLNSPLHF. In nucleotides, the CDR3 is TGCGCCAGCAGTGAAGGCCTGAATTCACCCCTCCACTTT.